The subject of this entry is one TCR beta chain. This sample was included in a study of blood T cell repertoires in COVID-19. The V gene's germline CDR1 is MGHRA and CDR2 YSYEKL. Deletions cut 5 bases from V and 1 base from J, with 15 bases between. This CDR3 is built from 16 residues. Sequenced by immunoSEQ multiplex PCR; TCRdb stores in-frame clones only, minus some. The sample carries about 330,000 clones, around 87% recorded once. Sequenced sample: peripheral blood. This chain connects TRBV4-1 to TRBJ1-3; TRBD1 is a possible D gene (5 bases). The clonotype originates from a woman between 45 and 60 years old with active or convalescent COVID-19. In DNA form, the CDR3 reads TGCGCCAGCAGCTACGGGGGGGGTGCGTCTGGAAACACCATATATTTT. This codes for CASSYGGGASGNTIYF.